These 22 T cell receptor beta chains share one sample of origin, sequenced in a study of cytomegalovirus exposure and HLA in healthy donors. PCR involved 60 Vbeta and 13 Jbeta primers. Profiled with immunoSEQ multiplex PCR; TCRdb holds only in-frame clones, not every one. The sample shows around 90,000 clones, 70% to 85% of them seen only once. The sequencing input was PBMCs. The source of these receptors is a man aged 50-60 years in good health and CMV-seronegative.

The V and J genes are TRBV5-1 and TRBJ1-2; D is possibly TRBD1 (5 bases). V lost 0 bases to trimming and J lost 0 bases, with 18 bases between them. In germline, CDR1 is SGHRS, CDR2 YFSETQ. The CDR3 totals 18 residues. As DNA, the CDR3 is TGCGCCAGCAGCTTGGGGGCTGCTGACAGCCCCGCTAACTATGGCTACACCTTC. It codes for CASSLGAADSPANYGYTF.

For this clone: Compared with germline, one end of the junction differs, possibly owing to a read error. This rearrangement joins TRBV18 to TRBJ2-1, with D maybe TRBD2 (6 bases). CDR1 and CDR2 (germline): KGHSH, LQKENI. There are 15 residues in the CDR3. The CDR3 here is CASSPRAWGDNEQFF. In nucleotides, the CDR3 is TGTGCCAGCTCCCCACGGGCCTGGGGGGACAATGAGCAGTTCTTC.

The chain employs TRBV6-1 and TRBJ2-5; 8 nucleotides align to TRBD1. V was clipped by 5 bases and J by 5 bases; unmatched bases: 7. The CDR3 consists of 14 residues. From germline, CDR1 is MNHNS and CDR2 SASEGT. The DNA of the CDR3 is TGTGCCAGCAGTACCGGACAGGGCTGGGAGACCCAGTACTTC. Translating gives CASSTGQGWETQYF.

The gene calls are TRBV18 and TRBJ1-5, with a possible D match to TRBD1 (5 bases). V dropped 4 bases and J dropped 3 bases, with 10 bases sitting between them. The CDR3 is made up of 14 amino acids. The germline V gene encodes CDR1 KGHSH and CDR2 LQKENI. The DNA of the CDR3 is TGTGCCAGCTCACTGGGGGGGGACAATCAGCCCCAGCATTTT. This translates into CASSLGGDNQPQHF.

This sequence joins TRBV30 and TRBJ1-1; the match to TRBD1 covers 9 bases. CDR3 size: 12 residues. CDR1 is GTSNPN, CDR2 SVGIG, per germline (reference sequence). Unmatched junction bases numbered 6, after V lost 7 bases and J lost 6 bases. The CDR3 protein is CALDRGEPEAFF. In DNA form, the CDR3 reads TGTGCCTTGGACAGGGGAGAGCCTGAAGCTTTCTTT.

The CDR3 DNA reads TGTGCCAGCAGTAGTAGCGGGAGAAGCACAGATACGCAGTATTTT. Protein sequence: CASSSSGRSTDTQYF. The rearrangement joins TRBV6-5 to TRBJ2-3, with 9 bases aligning to TRBD2. CDR1 is MNHEY, CDR2 SVGAGI, per germline. There are 15 residues in the CDR3. V lost 5 bases to trimming and J lost 0 bases; unmatched junction nucleotides: 3.

This clone was picked up a small number of times. The rearrangement links TRBV5-1 to TRBJ1-1; TRBD1 matches at 8 bases. Germline-derived CDR1 and CDR2 are SGHRS and YFSETQ. The CDR3 loop spans 15 amino acids. Trimming took 4 bases from V and 1 from J; bases not matched to a gene: 6. DNA for the CDR3: TGCGCCAGCAGCGTAACCGGGACAGGGAACACTGAAGCTTTCTTT. It specifies CASSVTGTGNTEAFF.

This clone was observed a handful of times. The chain joins TRBV5-5 to TRBJ2-7, with TRBD1 matching over 7 bases. Unmatched junction bases numbered 6, after V lost 0 bases and J lost 3 bases. This CDR3 has 15 residues. Germline CDR1 and CDR2: SGHKS and YYEKEE (reference sequence). In DNA form, the CDR3 reads TGTGCCAGCAGCTTGGCGGCAGGGGGAATCTACGAGCAGTACTTC. Its protein product is CASSLAAGGIYEQYF. Variable domain in full (rest from reference TRBV5-5 and TRBJ2-7): DAGVTQSPTHLIKTRGQQVTLRCSPISGHKSVSWYQQVLGQGPQFIFQYYEKEERGRGNFPDRFSARQFPNYSSELNVNALLLGDSALYLCASSLAAGGIYEQYFGPGTRLTVT.

This clone was counted a single time. This chain uses TRBV23-1 with TRBJ1-4; 7 positions match TRBD1. TRBV23-1 is an ORF, and what it does is uncertain. The CDR3 covers 11 residues. V was clipped by 7 bases and J by 10 bases; unmatched bases: 3. CDR3 loop: CASTRTGKLFF. The CDR3 DNA reads TGCGCCAGCACGCGGACAGGAAAACTGTTTTTT.

In this sample, this clone turned up once. This chain connects TRBV6-1 to TRBJ2-3, with D perhaps matching TRBD1 (5 bases). This CDR3 has 15 residues. Germline CDR1 reads MNHNS; CDR2 reads SASEGT. The V end lost 7 bases, the J end lost 2 bases, and 16 bases lay between the germline ends. Here the CDR3 reads CASISMVGVTDTQYF. The CDR3, as DNA: TGTGCCAGCATATCGATGGTAGGGGTCACAGATACGCAGTATTTT.

This clone was picked up one time. V usage is TRBV11-1 and J usage is TRBJ2-1; possibly TRBD2 for D (6 bases). Germline CDR1 and CDR2: SGHAT and FQDESV (reference sequence). Trimming took off 3 bases at V and 9 bases at J, with 18 bases between the two ends. This CDR3 is 15 amino acids long. In nucleotides, the CDR3 is TGTGCCAGCAGCTTGGTTGGCGGGGAGGCAGTTGAGCAGTTCTTC. Amino acid sequence: CASSLVGGEAVEQFF.

The genes are TRBV28 and TRBJ2-1, with 11 bases fitting TRBD2. The CDR3 sequence is 15 residues long. V lost 2 bases and J lost 6; bases outside the gene matches: 3. Per the germline V gene, CDR1 is MDHEN and CDR2 is SYDVKM. The CDR3 DNA follows: TGTGCCAGCAGTTTAAGTAGCGGGAGGGTCAATGAGCAGTTCTTC. Its translation is CASSLSSGRVNEQFF. Supplemented by reference TRBV28 and TRBJ2-1, the full variable domain reads DVKVTQSSRYLVKRTGEKVFLECVQDMDHENMFWYRQDPGLGLRLIYFSYDVKMKEKGDIPEGYSVSREKKERFSLILESASTNQTSMYLCASSLSSGRVNEQFFGPGTRLTVL.

Details on this clone: The junction departs from the called germline gene at one end, perhaps through a read error. The rearrangement uses TRBV28 and TRBJ2-3; D unresolved. CDR3 size: 13 residues. Germline V gives CDR1 MDHEN, CDR2 SYDVKM. The CDR3 DNA follows: TGTGCCAGCAGTGTTACTCGATCCGGTAGTACGGATTTT. This translates into CASSVTRSGSTDF.

Comment on this clone: This CDR3 is also generated by other DNA sequences in the sample. CDR3 sequence reads: CASSEGTSAYTDTQYF. In DNA, the CDR3 is TGTGCCAGCAGTGAAGGGACTAGCGCGTACACAGATACGCAGTATTTT. The chain joins TRBV6-1 to TRBJ2-3, with 9 bases aligning to TRBD2. Germline loops: CDR1 MNHNS, CDR2 SASEGT. This CDR3 is built from 16 residues. V shed 1 base, J shed 2 bases, and the junction held 4 bases outside the gene matches.

The rearrangement uses TRBV7-9 and TRBJ2-1, with TRBD1 matching over 9 bases. CDR1 SEHNR and CDR2 FQNEAQ come from the germline V gene (reference sequence). This CDR3 comprises 17 residues. After removal of 2 bases from V and 5 bases from J, the junction contained 10 bases not matched to a gene. The CDR3 bases are TGTGCCAGCAGCTTACATAGGTCGACAGGGGGGAACAATGAGCAGTTCTTC. Protein: CASSLHRSTGGNNEQFF.

The chain links TRBV9 to TRBJ2-1, with TRBD2 matching over 10 bases. Germline CDR1 SGDLS, CDR2 YYNGEE. There are 16 residues in the CDR3. Losses at the gene ends were 1 base for V and 4 bases for J; bases not matched to a gene: 5. CDR3 DNA: TGTGCCAGCAGCGTACCTAGGACTAGCGGATACAATGAGCAGTTCTTC. Protein product: CASSVPRTSGYNEQFF.

The count of this clone is one. The V call is TRBV5-1, the J call TRBJ2-1; TRBD1 is a possible D gene (6 bases). Trimming left V 0 bases short and J 8 bases short, with 15 bases between. Germline CDR1 reads SGHRS; CDR2 reads YFSETQ. The CDR3 sequence is 15 residues long. The CDR3 sequence is CASSLDWGRGDEQFF. For the CDR3, the DNA is TGCGCCAGCAGCTTGGACTGGGGCAGGGGTGATGAGCAGTTCTTC.

V is TRBV19 and J is TRBJ1-2; no reliable D call. CDR1 is LNHDA and CDR2 is SQIVND in the germline V gene (reference sequence). V lost 5 bases, J lost 2 bases, and 12 bases lay in between. There are 14 residues in the CDR3. Here the CDR3 reads CASSPGVGNYGYTF. CDR3 nucleotide sequence: TGTGCCAGTAGTCCCGGGGTGGGGAACTATGGCTACACCTTC.

This clone came up a few times. The chain joins TRBV28 to TRBJ2-7; 8 nucleotides agree with TRBD1. The CDR3 is 15 amino acids. Unmatched junction bases numbered 7, after V lost 5 bases and J lost 1 base. Germline values: CDR1 MDHEN, CDR2 SYDVKM. As DNA, the CDR3 is TGTGCCAGCAGTCCCTTGGGACAGGATTCCTACGAGCAGTACTTC. Translating gives CASSPLGQDSYEQYF. Based on the CDR3 plus reference TRBV28 and TRBJ2-7, the full variable domain is DVKVTQSSRYLVKRTGEKVFLECVQDMDHENMFWYRQDPGLGLRLIYFSYDVKMKEKGDIPEGYSVSREKKERFSLILESASTNQTSMYLCASSPLGQDSYEQYFGPGTRLTVT.

The chain joins TRBV30 to TRBJ1-1; 9 bases fit TRBD1. The CDR3 is 12 amino acids. Trimming cost V 8 bases and J 7 bases; bases outside gene matches: 8. Germline V gene data show CDR1 as GTSNPN and CDR2 as SVGIG (reference sequence). The CDR3 sequence: CALDRGSGEAFF. For the CDR3, the DNA is TGTGCCCTGGACAGGGGATCTGGTGAAGCTTTCTTT.

The gene calls are TRBV5-4 and TRBJ1-6, with 8 bases that match TRBD1. V lost 3 bases, J lost 7 bases, and 6 bases stayed unmatched. This CDR3 region has 15 residues. Germline V gene lookup returns CDR1 SGHNT and CDR2 YYREEE (reference sequence). CDR3 DNA: TGTGCCAGCAGCTCCTGGACAGGGACAAATTCACCCCTCCACTTT. Its translation: CASSSWTGTNSPLHF.

Only a few counts were recorded for this clone. The chain joins TRBV7-9 to TRBJ2-1; TRBD2 agrees at 7 bases. The CDR3 extends over 18 amino acids. Germline CDR1 SEHNR, CDR2 FQNEAQ (reference sequence). The ends lost 5 bases at V and 6 bases at J; junction bases unmatched: 19. The CDR3 spells CASSDGDPLADNVNEQFF. The DNA for the CDR3 is TGTGCCAGCAGCGACGGTGACCCCCTAGCGGATAATGTCAATGAGCAGTTCTTC.